These 14 T cell receptor beta chains were sequenced from one sample in a study of cytomegalovirus exposure and HLA in healthy donors. The primer mix had 60 Vbeta and 13 Jbeta primers. The protocol was immunoSEQ multiplex PCR, while the TCRdb copy is restricted to in-frame clones and leaves out a portion. The sample holds 94,000 or so clones; around three quarters are singletons and the top ten take under 10%. Sequenced: PBMCs. These receptors all stem from a man between 60 and 70 years old in good health and CMV-seronegative.

The chain couples TRBV28 to TRBJ2-7; TRBD1 aligns across 11 bases. The junction had 9 bases not matched to a gene; V was cut back by 2 bases and J by 6 bases. Germline V CDR1 and CDR2: MDHEN, SYDVKM. The CDR3 totals 16 residues. CDR3 sequence: CASSLTRGQGVSEQYF. CDR3 nucleotide sequence: TGTGCCAGCAGTTTAACCCGGGGACAGGGGGTGTCCGAGCAGTACTTC.

This chain connects TRBV5-1 to TRBJ1-5, with 7 bases aligning to TRBD1. This CDR3 contains 15 residues. Looked up from germline, CDR1 is SGHRS and CDR2 is YFSETQ. V dropped 0 bases and J dropped 2; count of bases not matched to a gene: 2. Here the CDR3 reads CASSLGQGGNQPQHF. The CDR3 coding sequence is TGCGCCAGCAGCTTGGGACAGGGAGGCAATCAGCCCCAGCATTTT.

This clone appeared a few times. The CDR3 protein is CASGAGGYDTGELFF. Written as DNA, the CDR3 is TGTGCCAGCGGAGCGGGAGGGTATGACACCGGGGAGCTGTTTTTT. The J gene is TRBJ2-2, the V gene TRBV25-1, with 10 bases identical to TRBD2. Germline values: CDR1 MGHDK, CDR2 SYGVNS. J lost 3 bases, V lost 8 bases, and 6 bases had no gene match. CDR3 length equals 15 residues.

The rearrangement joins TRBV5-1 to TRBJ1-6; perhaps TRBD1 as D (6 bases). V was shortened by 0 bases and J by 3 bases, with 7 bases between the two germline ends. The germline gives CDR1 SGHRS, CDR2 YFSETQ. The CDR3 loop spans 15 amino acids. The CDR3 loop reads CASSLEDSYNSPLHF. CDR3 DNA sequence: TGCGCCAGCAGCTTGGAGGACAGCTATAATTCACCCCTCCACTTT.

This clone was observed a single time. V usage is TRBV29-1 and J usage is TRBJ2-5; TRBD2 might be the D (7 bases). The V end lost 6 bases, the J end lost 3 bases, and 14 bases lay between the germline ends. The CDR3 length is 13 residues. Germline V gene lookup returns CDR1 SQVTM and CDR2 ANQGSEA. This chain's CDR3 is CSVARGAEETQYF. DNA for the CDR3: TGCAGCGTGGCTCGGGGGGCTGAAGAGACCCAGTACTTC.

This chain uses TRBV4-1 with TRBJ2-5, with TRBD2 identical over 9 bases. Germline trimming cut 0 bases from V and 1 base from J; bases unmatched to any gene: 3. The germline CDR1 and CDR2 sequences are MGHRA and YSYEKL. This CDR3 spans 16 amino acids. CDR3 loop: CASSQEQRGAQETQYF. CDR3 nucleotide sequence: TGCGCCAGCAGCCAAGAACAGCGGGGGGCCCAAGAGACCCAGTACTTC.

V and J are TRBV19 and TRBJ2-1; the match to TRBD2 covers 9 bases. Trimming cost V 1 base and J 7 bases; bases outside gene matches: 2. The germline CDR1 and CDR2 sequences are LNHDA and SQIVND (reference sequence). The CDR3 spans 14 residues. The CDR3 bases are TGTGCCAGTAGTATAGCGAGCGGGAGGAATGAGCAGTTCTTC. This translates into CASSIASGRNEQFF. The full variable domain, with the rest looked up from reference TRBV19 and TRBJ2-1, is DGGITQSPKYLFRKEGQNVTLSCEQNLNHDAMYWYRQDPGQGLRLIYYSQIVNDFQKGDIAEGYSVSREKKESFPLTVTSAQKNPTAFYLCASSIASGRNEQFFGPGTRLTVL.

The CDR3 region is CASSPGGGGGNQPQHF. Written as DNA, the CDR3 is TGTGCCAGCAGTCCCGGCGGGGGAGGGGGCAATCAGCCCCAGCATTTT. J is TRBJ1-5 and V is TRBV28; D perhaps matches TRBD1 (5 bases). Germline V CDR1 and CDR2: MDHEN, SYDVKM. V lost 5 bases and J lost 2, with 16 bases in between. The CDR3 spans 16 residues. The whole variable domain, remainder taken from reference TRBV28 and TRBJ1-5, is DVKVTQSSRYLVKRTGEKVFLECVQDMDHENMFWYRQDPGLGLRLIYFSYDVKMKEKGDIPEGYSVSREKKERFSLILESASTNQTSMYLCASSPGGGGGNQPQHFGDGTRLSIL.

The V and J genes are TRBV10-2 and TRBJ2-7; 11 nucleotides line up with TRBD2. The CDR3 loop spans 15 amino acids. CDR1 is WSHSY, CDR2 SAAADI, per germline. The trim removed 6 bases at V and 1 base at J, leaving 5 bases unmatched. The CDR3 nucleotides are TGCGCCAGCAGACTAGCGGGGGACTTATCCTACGAGCAGTACTTC. This gives the protein CASRLAGDLSYEQYF.

The chain combines TRBV7-2 with TRBJ1-4, with 9 bases lining up with TRBD1. The V gene end was trimmed by 4 bases and the J gene end by 3 bases; junction bases not matched to a gene: 3. CDR3 length: 15 amino acids. CDR1 and CDR2 from the germline V gene are SGHTA and FQGNSA. The CDR3 region has the DNA TGTGCCAGCAGCTCACAGGGGGCGGCTAATGAAAAACTGTTTTTT. The encoded protein is CASSSQGAANEKLFF.

The V gene is TRBV28, the J gene TRBJ1-2, with D uncertain. V lost 5 bases, J lost 5 bases, and 24 bases lay in between. The CDR3 runs 17 residues. Per germline, CDR1 MDHEN and CDR2 SYDVKM. CDR3 bases: TGTGCCAGCAGTAACCTAGGTAGCGCGGGCATTCAATATGGCTACACCTTC. This translates into CASSNLGSAGIQYGYTF.

The rearrangement uses TRBV27 and TRBJ2-7; no firm D call. The CDR3 has 14 residues. Germline V gene data show CDR1 as MNHEY and CDR2 as SMNVEV (reference sequence). The V end was cut by 3 bases, the J end by 2 bases, with 11 bases between. In DNA, the CDR3 is TGTGCCAGCAGTTTCGTCAGTTTACCCTACGAGCAGTACTTC. Translated: CASSFVSLPYEQYF.

V gene TRBV18 combines with J gene TRBJ2-2; 7 nucleotides align to TRBD1. This CDR3 is built from 16 residues. V shed 1 base, J shed 0 bases, and the junction held 2 bases outside the gene matches. Germline assignment: CDR1 KGHSH and CDR2 LQKENI. DNA of the CDR3: TGTGCCAGCTCACCACTCGGACAGGCGAACACCGGGGAGCTGTTTTTT. Protein: CASSPLGQANTGELFF.

The chain combines TRBV7-2 with TRBJ2-2, with TRBD1 identical over 8 bases. The CDR3 is 16 amino acids. V gave up 0 bases and J gave up 7 bases; unmatched junction bases: 7. Germline CDR1 is SGHTA and CDR2 is FQGNSA. This CDR3 is CASSLASGGVNGELFF. In nucleotides, the CDR3 is TGTGCCAGCAGCTTAGCGTCAGGGGGCGTGAACGGGGAGCTGTTTTTT. The variable domain in full, with the rest retrieved from reference TRBV7-2 and TRBJ2-2, is GAGVSQSPSNKVTEKGKDVELRCDPISGHTALYWYRQSLGQGLEFLIYFQGNSAPDKSGLPSDRFSAERTGGSVSTLTIQRTQQEDSAVYLCASSLASGGVNGELFFGEGSRLTVL.